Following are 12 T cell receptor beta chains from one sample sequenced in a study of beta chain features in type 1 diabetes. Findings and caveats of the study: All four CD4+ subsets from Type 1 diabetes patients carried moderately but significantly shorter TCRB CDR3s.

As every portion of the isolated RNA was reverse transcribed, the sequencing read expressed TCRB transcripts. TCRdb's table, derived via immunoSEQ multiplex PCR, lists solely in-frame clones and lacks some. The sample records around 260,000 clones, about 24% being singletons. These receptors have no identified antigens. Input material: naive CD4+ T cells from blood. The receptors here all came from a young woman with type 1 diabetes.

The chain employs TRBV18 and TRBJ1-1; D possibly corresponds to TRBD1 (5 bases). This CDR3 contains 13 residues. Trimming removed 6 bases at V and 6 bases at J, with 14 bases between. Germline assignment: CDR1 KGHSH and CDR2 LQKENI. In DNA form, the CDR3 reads TGTGCCAGCTCCACCAGGGAAAGCGCTGAAGCTTTCTTT. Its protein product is CASSTRESAEAFF.

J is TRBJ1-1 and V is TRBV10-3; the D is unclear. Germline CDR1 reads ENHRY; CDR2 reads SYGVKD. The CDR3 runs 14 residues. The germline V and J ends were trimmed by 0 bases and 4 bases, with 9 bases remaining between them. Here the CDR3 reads CAISESWQTTEAFF. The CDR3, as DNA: TGTGCCATCAGTGAGTCTTGGCAAACCACTGAAGCTTTCTTT.

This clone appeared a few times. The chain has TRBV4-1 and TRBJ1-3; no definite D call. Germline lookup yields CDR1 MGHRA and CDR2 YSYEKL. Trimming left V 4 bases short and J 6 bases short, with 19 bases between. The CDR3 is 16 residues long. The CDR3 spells CASSRSSATLPNTIYF. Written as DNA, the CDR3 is TGCGCCAGCAGCCGGAGCAGTGCCACTCTCCCAAACACCATATATTTT.

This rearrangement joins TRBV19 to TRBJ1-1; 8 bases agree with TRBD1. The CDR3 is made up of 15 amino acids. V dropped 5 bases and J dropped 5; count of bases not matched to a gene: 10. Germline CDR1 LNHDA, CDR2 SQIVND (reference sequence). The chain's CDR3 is CASSPRTGSGTEAFF. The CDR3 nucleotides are TGTGCCAGTAGTCCCCGGACAGGGAGTGGAACTGAAGCTTTCTTT.

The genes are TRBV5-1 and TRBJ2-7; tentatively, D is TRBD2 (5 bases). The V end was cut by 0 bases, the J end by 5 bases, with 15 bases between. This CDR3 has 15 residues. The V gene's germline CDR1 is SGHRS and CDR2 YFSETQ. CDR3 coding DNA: TGCGCCAGCAGCTTGGTCGGGGTTGGTTTCGACGAGCAGTACTTC. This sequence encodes CASSLVGVGFDEQYF.

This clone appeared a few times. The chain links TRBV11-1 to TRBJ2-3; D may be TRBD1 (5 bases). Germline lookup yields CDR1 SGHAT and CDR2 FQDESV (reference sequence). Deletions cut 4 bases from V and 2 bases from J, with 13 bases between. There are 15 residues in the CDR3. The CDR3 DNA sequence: TGTGCCAGCAGCTCAAGGGGTCCTCTCACAGATACGCAGTATTTT. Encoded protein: CASSSRGPLTDTQYF.

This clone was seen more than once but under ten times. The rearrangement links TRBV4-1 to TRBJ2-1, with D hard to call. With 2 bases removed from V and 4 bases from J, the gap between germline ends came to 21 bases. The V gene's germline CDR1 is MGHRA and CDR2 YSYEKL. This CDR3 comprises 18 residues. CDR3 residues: CASSQNPAVGDHYNEQFF. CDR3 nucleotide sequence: TGCGCCAGCAGCCAAAACCCCGCCGTAGGAGACCATTACAATGAGCAGTTCTTC.

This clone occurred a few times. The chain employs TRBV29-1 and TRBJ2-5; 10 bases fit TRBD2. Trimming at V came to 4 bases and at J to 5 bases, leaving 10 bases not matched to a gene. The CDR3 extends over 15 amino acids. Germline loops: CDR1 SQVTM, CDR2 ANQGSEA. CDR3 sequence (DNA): TGCAGCGTTGGCAAGGTAGCGGGAGGAGGGGAGACCCAGTACTTC. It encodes CSVGKVAGGGETQYF. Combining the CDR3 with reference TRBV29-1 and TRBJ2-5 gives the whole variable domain SAVISQKPSRDICQRGTSLTIQCQVDSQVTMMFWYRQQPGQSLTLIATANQGSEATYESGFVIDKFPISRPNLTFSTLTVSNMSPEDSSIYLCSVGKVAGGGETQYFGPGTRLLVL.

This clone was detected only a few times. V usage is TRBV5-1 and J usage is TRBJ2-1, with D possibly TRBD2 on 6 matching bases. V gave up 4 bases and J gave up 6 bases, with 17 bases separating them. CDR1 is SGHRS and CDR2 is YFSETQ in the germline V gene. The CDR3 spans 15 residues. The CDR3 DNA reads TGCGCCAGCAGCGCCCGAGGCCTAGCGCCCAATGAGCAGTTCTTC. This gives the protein CASSARGLAPNEQFF. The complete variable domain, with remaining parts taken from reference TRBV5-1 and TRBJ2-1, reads KAGVTQTPRYLIKTRGQQVTLSCSPISGHRSVSWYQQTPGQGLQFLFEYFSETQRNKGNFPGRFSGRQFSNSRSEMNVSTLELGDSALYLCASSARGLAPNEQFFGPGTRLTVL.

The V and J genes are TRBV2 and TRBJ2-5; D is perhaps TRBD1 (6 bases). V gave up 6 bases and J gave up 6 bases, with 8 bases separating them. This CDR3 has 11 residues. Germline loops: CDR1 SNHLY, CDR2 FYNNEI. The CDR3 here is CASRQGKTQYF. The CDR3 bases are TGTGCCAGCAGACAGGGAAAGACCCAGTACTTC. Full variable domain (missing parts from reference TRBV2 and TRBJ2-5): EPEVTQTPSHQVTQMGQEVILRCVPISNHLYFYWYRQILGQKVEFLVSFYNNEISEKSEIFDDQFSVERPDGSNFTLKIRSTKLEDSAMYFCASRQGKTQYFGPGTRLLVL.

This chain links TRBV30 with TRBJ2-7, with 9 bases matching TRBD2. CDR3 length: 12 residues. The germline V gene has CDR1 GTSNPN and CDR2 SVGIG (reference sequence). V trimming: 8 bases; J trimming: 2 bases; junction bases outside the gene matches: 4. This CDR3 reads CAGTSSPYEQYF. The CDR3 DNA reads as TGTGCCGGGACTAGCAGTCCCTACGAGCAGTACTTC.

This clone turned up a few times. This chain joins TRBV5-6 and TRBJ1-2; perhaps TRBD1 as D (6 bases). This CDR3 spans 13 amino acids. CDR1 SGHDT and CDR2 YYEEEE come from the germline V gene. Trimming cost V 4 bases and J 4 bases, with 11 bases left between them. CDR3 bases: TGTGCCAGCAGCCAGGGGAGCCGCTATGGCTACACCTTC. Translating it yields CASSQGSRYGYTF.